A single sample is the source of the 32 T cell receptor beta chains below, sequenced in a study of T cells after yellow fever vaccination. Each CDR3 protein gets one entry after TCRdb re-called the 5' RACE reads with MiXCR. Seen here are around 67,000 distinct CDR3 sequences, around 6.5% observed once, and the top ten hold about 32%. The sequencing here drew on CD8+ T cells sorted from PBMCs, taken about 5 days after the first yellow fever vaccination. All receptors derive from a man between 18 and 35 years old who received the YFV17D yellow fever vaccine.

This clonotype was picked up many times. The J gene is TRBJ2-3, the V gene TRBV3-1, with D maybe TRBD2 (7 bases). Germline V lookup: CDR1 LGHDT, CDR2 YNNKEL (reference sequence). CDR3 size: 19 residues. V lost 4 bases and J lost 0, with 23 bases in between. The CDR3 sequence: CASSPGGLIRITSTDTQYF. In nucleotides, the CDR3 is TGTGCCAGCAGCCCCGGGGGGCTAATACGGATAACTAGCACAGATACGCAGTATTTT.

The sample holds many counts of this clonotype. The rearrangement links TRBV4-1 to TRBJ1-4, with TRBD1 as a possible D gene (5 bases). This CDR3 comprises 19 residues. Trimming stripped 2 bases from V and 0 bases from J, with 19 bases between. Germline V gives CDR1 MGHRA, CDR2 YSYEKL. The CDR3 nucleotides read TGCGCCAGCAGCCAATCCCCGGGACGATTAATTGCAACTAATGAAAAACTGTTTTTT. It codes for CASSQSPGRLIATNEKLFF.

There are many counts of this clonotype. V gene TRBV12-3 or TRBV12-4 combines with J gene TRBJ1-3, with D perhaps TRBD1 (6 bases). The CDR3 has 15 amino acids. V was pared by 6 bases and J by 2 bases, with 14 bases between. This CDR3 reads CASRQQGGPGNTIYF. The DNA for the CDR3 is TGTGCCAGCAGACAACAGGGAGGGCCTGGAAACACCATATATTTT.

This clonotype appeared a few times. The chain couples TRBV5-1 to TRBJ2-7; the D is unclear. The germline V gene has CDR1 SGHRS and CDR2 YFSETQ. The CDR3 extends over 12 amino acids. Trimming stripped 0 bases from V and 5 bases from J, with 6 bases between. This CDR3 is CASSLGQNEQYF. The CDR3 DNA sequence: TGCGCCAGCAGCTTGGGGCAGAACGAGCAGTACTTC.

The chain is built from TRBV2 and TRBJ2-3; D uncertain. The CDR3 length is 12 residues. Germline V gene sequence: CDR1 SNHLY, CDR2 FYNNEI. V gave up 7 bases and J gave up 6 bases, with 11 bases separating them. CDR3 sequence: CASKGGIDTQYF. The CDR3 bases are TGTGCCAGCAAGGGTGGGATCGATACGCAGTATTTT.

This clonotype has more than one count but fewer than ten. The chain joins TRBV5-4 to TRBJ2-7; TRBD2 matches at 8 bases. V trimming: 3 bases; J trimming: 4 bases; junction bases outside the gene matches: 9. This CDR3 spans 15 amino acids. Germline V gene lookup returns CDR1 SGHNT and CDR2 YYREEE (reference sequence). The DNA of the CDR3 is TGTGCCAGCAGCTACGGTGGCGGGGGGCCTTACGAGCAGTACGTC. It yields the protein CASSYGGGGPYEQYV.

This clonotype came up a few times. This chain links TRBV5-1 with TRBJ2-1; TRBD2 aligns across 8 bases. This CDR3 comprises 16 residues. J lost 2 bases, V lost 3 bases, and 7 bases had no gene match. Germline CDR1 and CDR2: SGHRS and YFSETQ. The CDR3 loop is CASSSPGLVAYNEQFF. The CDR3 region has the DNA TGCGCCAGCAGCTCGCCGGGACTAGTGGCCTACAATGAGCAGTTCTTC.

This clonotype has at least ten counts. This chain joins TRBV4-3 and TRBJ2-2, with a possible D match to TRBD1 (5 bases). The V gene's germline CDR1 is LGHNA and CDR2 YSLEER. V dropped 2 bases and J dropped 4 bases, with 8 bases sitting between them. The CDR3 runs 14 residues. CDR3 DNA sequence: TGCGCCAGCAGCCAAAACAGGTTCACCGGGGAGCTGTTTTTT. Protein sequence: CASSQNRFTGELFF.

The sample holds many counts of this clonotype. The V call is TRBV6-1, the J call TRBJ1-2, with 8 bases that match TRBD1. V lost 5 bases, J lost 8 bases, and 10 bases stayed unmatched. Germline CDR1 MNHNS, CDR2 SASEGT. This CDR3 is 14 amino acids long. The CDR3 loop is CASSPGQGGKGYTF. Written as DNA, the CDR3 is TGTGCCAGCAGTCCCGGACAGGGCGGAAAAGGCTACACCTTC.

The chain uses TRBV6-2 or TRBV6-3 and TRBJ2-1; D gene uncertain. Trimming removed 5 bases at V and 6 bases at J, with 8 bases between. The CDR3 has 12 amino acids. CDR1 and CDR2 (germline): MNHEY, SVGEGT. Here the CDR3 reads CASSRTSNEQFF. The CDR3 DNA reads TGTGCCAGCAGTCGCACGAGCAATGAGCAGTTCTTC.

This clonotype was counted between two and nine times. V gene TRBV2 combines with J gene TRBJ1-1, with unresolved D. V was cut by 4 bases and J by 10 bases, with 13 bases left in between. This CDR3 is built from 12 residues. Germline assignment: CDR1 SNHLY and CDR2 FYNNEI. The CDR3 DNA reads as TGTGCCAGCAGTGGCCGGGCAGCGCGAGCTTTCTTT. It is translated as CASSGRAARAFF.

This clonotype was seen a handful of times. In nucleotides, the CDR3 is TGTGCCAGCGCAATCCGGACAGGAAACATTCAGTACTTC. Encoded protein: CASAIRTGNIQYF. This chain links TRBV11-2 with TRBJ2-4; 7 bases agree with TRBD1. The CDR3 is 13 amino acids. Germline V gives CDR1 SGHAT, CDR2 FQNNGV. With 8 bases clipped from V and 6 bases from J, the junction kept 7 bases outside the gene matches.

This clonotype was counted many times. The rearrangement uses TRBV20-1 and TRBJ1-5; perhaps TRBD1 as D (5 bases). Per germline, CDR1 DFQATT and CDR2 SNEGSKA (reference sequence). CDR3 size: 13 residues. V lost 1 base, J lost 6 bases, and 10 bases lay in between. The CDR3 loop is CSARGQGGQPQHF. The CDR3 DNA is TGCAGTGCTAGAGGGCAGGGAGGTCAGCCCCAGCATTTT.

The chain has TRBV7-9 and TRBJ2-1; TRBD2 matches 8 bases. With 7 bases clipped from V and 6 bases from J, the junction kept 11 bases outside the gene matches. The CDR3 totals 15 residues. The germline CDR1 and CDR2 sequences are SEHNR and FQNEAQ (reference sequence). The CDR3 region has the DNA TGTGCCAGCAACATGGGGCCTAGCGGGTCCAATGAGCAGTTCTTC. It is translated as CASNMGPSGSNEQFF.

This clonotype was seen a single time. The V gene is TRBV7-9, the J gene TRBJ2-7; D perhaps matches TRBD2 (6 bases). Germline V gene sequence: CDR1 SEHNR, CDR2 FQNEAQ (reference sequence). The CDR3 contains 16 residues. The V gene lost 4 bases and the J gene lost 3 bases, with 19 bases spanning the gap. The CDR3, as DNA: TGTGCCAGCAGCTCCAGGCCCGGACGGGGGTTCTACGAGCAGTACTTC. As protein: CASSSRPGRGFYEQYF.

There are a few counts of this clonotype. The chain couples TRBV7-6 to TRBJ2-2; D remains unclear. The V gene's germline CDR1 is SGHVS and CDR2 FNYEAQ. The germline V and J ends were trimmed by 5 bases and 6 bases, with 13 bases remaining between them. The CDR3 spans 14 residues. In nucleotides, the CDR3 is TGTGCCAGCAGCCCCGACGTAAAGCCCGGGGAGCTGTTTTTT. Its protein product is CASSPDVKPGELFF.

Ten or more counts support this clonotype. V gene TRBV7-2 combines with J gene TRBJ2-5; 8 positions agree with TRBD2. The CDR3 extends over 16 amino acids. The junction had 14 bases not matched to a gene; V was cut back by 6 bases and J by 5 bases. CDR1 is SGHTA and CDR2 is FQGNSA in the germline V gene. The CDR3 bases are TGTGCCAGCAGTCCTTATGAGAGCGGGGGATGGGAGACCCAGTACTTC. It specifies CASSPYESGGWETQYF.

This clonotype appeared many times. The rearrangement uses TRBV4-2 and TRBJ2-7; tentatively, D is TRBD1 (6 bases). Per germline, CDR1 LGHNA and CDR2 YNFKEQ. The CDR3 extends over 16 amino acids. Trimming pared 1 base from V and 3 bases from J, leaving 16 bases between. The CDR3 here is CASSQGRAGDLYEQYF. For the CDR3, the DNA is TGTGCCAGCAGCCAAGGAAGAGCAGGGGACCTCTACGAGCAGTACTTC.

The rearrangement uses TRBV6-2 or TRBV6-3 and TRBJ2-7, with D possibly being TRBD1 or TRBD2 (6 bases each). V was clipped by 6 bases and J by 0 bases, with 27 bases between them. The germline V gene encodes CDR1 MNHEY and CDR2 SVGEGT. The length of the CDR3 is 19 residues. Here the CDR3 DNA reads TGTGCCAGCAGCTTGGATAACAGGCTCGGGGGCCCGAGCTCCTACGAGCAGTACTTC. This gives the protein CASSLDNRLGGPSSYEQYF.

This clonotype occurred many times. The CDR3 coding sequence is TGCGCCAGCAGCACATACTCGGGCAATGAGCAGTTCTTC. Translation gives CASSTYSGNEQFF. This chain joins TRBV4-3 and TRBJ2-1; D not resolved. The V gene lost 5 bases and the J gene lost 6 bases, with 11 bases spanning the gap. Looked up from germline, CDR1 is LGHNA and CDR2 is YSLEER. The CDR3 runs 13 residues.

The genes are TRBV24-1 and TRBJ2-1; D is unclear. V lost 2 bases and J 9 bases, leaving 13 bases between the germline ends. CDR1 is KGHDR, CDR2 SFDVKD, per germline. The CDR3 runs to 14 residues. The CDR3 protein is CATSDWSDAAEQFF. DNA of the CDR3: TGTGCCACCAGTGATTGGTCGGACGCGGCTGAGCAGTTCTTC.

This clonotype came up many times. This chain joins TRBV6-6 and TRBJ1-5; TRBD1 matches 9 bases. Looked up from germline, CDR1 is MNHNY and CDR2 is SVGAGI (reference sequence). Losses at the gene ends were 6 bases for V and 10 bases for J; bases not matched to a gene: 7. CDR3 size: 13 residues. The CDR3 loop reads CASRGQGRHPQHF. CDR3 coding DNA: TGTGCCAGCAGAGGACAGGGGCGGCATCCCCAGCATTTT.

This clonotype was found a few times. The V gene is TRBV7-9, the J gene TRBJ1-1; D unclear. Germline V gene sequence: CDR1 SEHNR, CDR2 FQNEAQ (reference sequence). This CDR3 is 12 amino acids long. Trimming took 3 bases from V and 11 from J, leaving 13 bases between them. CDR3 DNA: TGTGCCAGCAGCTTGCTCCCCGAGCCGGCTTTCTTT. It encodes CASSLLPEPAFF. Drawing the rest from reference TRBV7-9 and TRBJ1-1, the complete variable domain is DTGVSQNPRHKITKRGQNVTFRCDPISEHNRLYWYRQTLGQGPEFLTYFQNEAQLEKSRLLSDRFSAERPKGSFSTLEIQRTEQGDSAMYLCASSLLPEPAFFGQGTRLTVV.

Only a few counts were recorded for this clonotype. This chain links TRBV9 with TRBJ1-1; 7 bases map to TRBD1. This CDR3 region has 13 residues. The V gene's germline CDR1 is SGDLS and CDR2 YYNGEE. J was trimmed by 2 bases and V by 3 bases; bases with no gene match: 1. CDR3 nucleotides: TGTGCCAGCAGCGGGGACAGAAACACTGAAGCTTTCTTT. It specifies CASSGDRNTEAFF.

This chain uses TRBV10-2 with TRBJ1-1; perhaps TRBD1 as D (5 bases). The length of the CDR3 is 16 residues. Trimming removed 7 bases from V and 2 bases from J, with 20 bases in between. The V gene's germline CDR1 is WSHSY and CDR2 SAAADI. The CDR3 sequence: CASTRHRNGDNTEAFF. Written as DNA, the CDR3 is TGCGCCAGCACCCGACACCGGAATGGGGACAACACTGAAGCTTTCTTT.

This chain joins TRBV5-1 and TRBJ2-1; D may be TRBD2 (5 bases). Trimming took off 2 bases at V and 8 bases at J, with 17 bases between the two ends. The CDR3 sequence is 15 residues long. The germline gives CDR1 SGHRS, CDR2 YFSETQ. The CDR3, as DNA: TGCGCCAGCAGCTTTTCGTCGAGGGTAAGGGATGAGCAGTTCTTC. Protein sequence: CASSFSSRVRDEQFF. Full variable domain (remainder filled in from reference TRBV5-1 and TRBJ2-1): KAGVTQTPRYLIKTRGQQVTLSCSPISGHRSVSWYQQTPGQGLQFLFEYFSETQRNKGNFPGRFSGRQFSNSRSEMNVSTLELGDSALYLCASSFSSRVRDEQFFGPGTRLTVL.

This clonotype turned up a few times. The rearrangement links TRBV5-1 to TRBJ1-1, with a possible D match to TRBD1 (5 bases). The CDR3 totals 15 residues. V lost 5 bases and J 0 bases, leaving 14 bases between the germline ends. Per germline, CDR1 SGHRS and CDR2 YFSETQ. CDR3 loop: CASRQQVWVNTEAFF. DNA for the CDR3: TGCGCCAGCAGACAACAGGTTTGGGTGAACACTGAAGCTTTCTTT.

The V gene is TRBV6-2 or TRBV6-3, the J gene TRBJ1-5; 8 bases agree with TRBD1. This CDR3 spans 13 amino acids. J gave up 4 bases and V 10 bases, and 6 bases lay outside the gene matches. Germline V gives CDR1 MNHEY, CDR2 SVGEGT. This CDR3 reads CATAGQANQPQHF. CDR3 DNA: TGTGCCACCGCGGGACAGGCAAATCAGCCCCAGCATTTT.

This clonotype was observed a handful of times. The CDR3 sequence: CASTPRVQETQYF. DNA for the CDR3: TGTGCCAGCACCCCTAGGGTACAAGAGACCCAGTACTTC. The chain links TRBV12-3 or TRBV12-4 to TRBJ2-5, with no clear D. The CDR3 contains 13 residues. The V end was cut by 7 bases, the J end by 2 bases, with 11 bases between.

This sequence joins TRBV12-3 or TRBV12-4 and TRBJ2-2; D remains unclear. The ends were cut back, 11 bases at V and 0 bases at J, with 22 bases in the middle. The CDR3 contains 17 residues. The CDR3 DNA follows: TGTGCCTTCAGTTTAGGGTTTAGGACGGCGAACACCGGGGAGCTGTTTTTT. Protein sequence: CAFSLGFRTANTGELFF.

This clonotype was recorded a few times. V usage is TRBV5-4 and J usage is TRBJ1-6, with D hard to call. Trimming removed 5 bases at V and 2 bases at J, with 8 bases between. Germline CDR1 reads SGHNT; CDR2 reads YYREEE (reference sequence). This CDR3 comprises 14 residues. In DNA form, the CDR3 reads TGTGCCAGCAGTGTCAGGACCTATAATTCACCCCTCCACTTT. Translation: CASSVRTYNSPLHF. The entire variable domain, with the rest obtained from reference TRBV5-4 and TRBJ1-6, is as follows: ETGVTQSPTHLIKTRGQQVTLRCSSQSGHNTVSWYQQALGQGPQFIFQYYREEENGRGNFPPRFSGLQFPNYSSELNVNALELDDSALYLCASSVRTYNSPLHFGNGTRLTVT.

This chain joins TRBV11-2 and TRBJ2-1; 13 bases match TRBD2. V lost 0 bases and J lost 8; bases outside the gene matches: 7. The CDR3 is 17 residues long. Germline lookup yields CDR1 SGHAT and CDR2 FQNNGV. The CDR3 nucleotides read TGTGCCAGCAGCTTAGATTATGGGACTAGCGGGGAGGATGAGCAGTTCTTC. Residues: CASSLDYGTSGEDEQFF.